The 21 T cell receptor beta chains below were found in one sample sequenced in a study of blood T cell repertoires in COVID-19. TCRdb's table, derived via immunoSEQ multiplex PCR, lists solely in-frame clones and lacks some. The table lists roughly 120,000 clones, roughly 75% of them singletons, with approximately 4.3% in the top ten. The specimen sequenced was peripheral blood. These receptors came from a human donor in a cohort sampled during active or convalescent COVID-19.

The chain carries TRBV24-1 and TRBJ1-1; 8 positions match TRBD1. The CDR3 has 15 residues. Trimming removed 5 bases from V and 5 bases from J; junction bases left unmatched: 9. Germline assignment: CDR1 KGHDR and CDR2 SFDVKD. The CDR3 protein is CATSVIRGLGTEAFF. DNA of the CDR3: TGTGCCACCAGTGTCATCAGGGGGCTTGGGACTGAAGCTTTCTTT.

This clone showed up just a few times. J is TRBJ2-7 and V is TRBV5-4, with 7 bases aligning to TRBD1. Germline V lookup: CDR1 SGHNT, CDR2 YYREEE (reference sequence). The CDR3 length is 14 residues. V was clipped by 4 bases and J by 0 bases; unmatched bases: 4. The CDR3 spells CASSPRDSSYEQYF. The CDR3 DNA follows: TGTGCCAGCAGCCCGAGGGACAGCTCCTACGAGCAGTACTTC.

The chain has TRBV3-1 (or the pseudogene TRBV3-2) and TRBJ1-2; unclear D gene. V was clipped by 4 bases and J by 4 bases, with 13 bases between them. CDR3 length: 14 residues. The germline CDR1 and CDR2 sequences are LGHDT and YNNKEL (reference sequence). CDR3 protein: CASSPSRDFYGYTF. CDR3 bases: TGTGCCAGCAGCCCCTCCCGTGACTTCTATGGCTACACCTTC.

This clone has more than one count but fewer than ten. The rearrangement joins TRBV19 to TRBJ2-3, with 9 nucleotides matching TRBD1. Germline CDR1 and CDR2: LNHDA and SQIVND (reference sequence). With 3 bases clipped from V and 4 bases from J, the junction kept 5 bases outside the gene matches. The CDR3 covers 15 residues. The DNA for the CDR3 is TGTGCCAGTAGTATCGGGACAGGGTATGCAGATACGCAGTATTTT. Encoded protein: CASSIGTGYADTQYF.

This clone was recorded a few times. V is TRBV7-9 and J is TRBJ2-5, with 7 bases matching TRBD2. The CDR3 contains 13 residues. CDR1 is SEHNR and CDR2 is FQNEAQ in the germline V gene (reference sequence). V was clipped by 5 bases and J by 5 bases; unmatched bases: 5. The CDR3 loop reads CASSPTSVETQYF. CDR3 bases: TGTGCCAGCAGCCCTACTAGCGTCGAGACCCAGTACTTC. The full variable domain, rest sourced from reference TRBV7-9 and TRBJ2-5, is DTGVSQNPRHKITKRGQNVTFRCDPISEHNRLYWYRQTLGQGPEFLTYFQNEAQLEKSRLLSDRFSAERPKGSFSTLEIQRTEQGDSAMYLCASSPTSVETQYFGPGTRLLVL.

The chain uses TRBV6-6 and TRBJ1-2; D uncertain. Trimming shortened V by 4 bases and J by 4 bases, and 13 bases separated the two germline ends. CDR3 length: 14 amino acids. CDR1 is MNHNY and CDR2 is SVGAGI in the germline V gene (reference sequence). The CDR3 loop is CASSFYARGYGYTF. The CDR3 nucleotides read TGTGCCAGCAGTTTTTACGCACGGGGCTATGGCTACACCTTC.

The chain employs TRBV4-3 and TRBJ1-5; 8 bases agree with TRBD1. CDR3 length: 19 residues. V lost 0 bases, J lost 5 bases, and 15 bases stayed unmatched. CDR1 and CDR2 (germline): LGHNA, YSLEER. CDR3 sequence: CASSQDNWRQGKKDQPQHF. CDR3 nucleotide sequence: TGCGCCAGCAGCCAAGATAATTGGAGACAGGGGAAGAAGGATCAGCCCCAGCATTTT.

The chain combines TRBV6-2 or TRBV6-3 with TRBJ2-2; 7 bases map to TRBD2. The CDR3 has 16 amino acids. Per the germline V gene, CDR1 is MNHEY and CDR2 is SVGEGT. With V trimmed by 2 bases and J by 3 bases, 6 bases remained unmatched. CDR3 residues: CASSYGLAVDTGELFF. In DNA form, the CDR3 reads TGTGCCAGCAGTTACGGGCTAGCGGTTGACACCGGGGAGCTGTTTTTT.

The J gene is TRBJ2-7, the V gene TRBV6-1, with D tentatively TRBD1 (5 bases). Trimming took off 2 bases at V and 6 bases at J, with 17 bases between the two ends. Germline V lookup: CDR1 MNHNS, CDR2 SASEGT. This CDR3 region has 15 residues. CDR3 coding DNA: TGTGCCAGCAGTGAACCAGGGCACTTCGGTTCCGAGCAGTACTTC. Translated, it gives CASSEPGHFGSEQYF.

V is TRBV2 and J is TRBJ1-1; D is unclear. V shed 11 bases and J shed 5 bases, with 18 bases lying between them. The CDR3 totals 13 residues. From germline, CDR1 is SNHLY and CDR2 FYNNEI. The CDR3, as DNA: TGTGCCGGGAGCAGGCTAACGAAGACTGAAGCTTTCTTT. Amino acid sequence: CAGSRLTKTEAFF.

This rearrangement joins TRBV6-5 to TRBJ1-1; 7 bases line up with TRBD1. The CDR3 is 14 amino acids. V gave up 7 bases and J gave up 6 bases; unmatched junction bases: 11. The germline V gene has CDR1 MNHEY and CDR2 SVGAGI. The CDR3 region has the DNA TGTGCCAGCACCGACAGGGAGCCAATCGCTGAAGCTTTCTTT. This sequence encodes CASTDREPIAEAFF.

The rearrangement joins TRBV4-3 to TRBJ1-1; D perhaps matches TRBD1 (5 bases). Germline CDR1 is LGHNA and CDR2 is YSLEER. V lost 4 bases and J lost 6, with 15 bases in between. The CDR3 is 14 amino acids. DNA for the CDR3: TGCGCCAGCAGCCGATTAGGGGCAGGCGCTGAAGCTTTCTTT. Protein product: CASSRLGAGAEAFF.

The chain uses TRBV19 and TRBJ2-7, with TRBD2 as a possible D gene (6 bases). Looked up from germline, CDR1 is LNHDA and CDR2 is SQIVND (reference sequence). The CDR3 sequence is 17 residues long. The V and J ends lost 3 bases and 0 bases respectively, with 18 bases between them. The CDR3 coding sequence is TGTGCCAGTAGTATTTTGGGGTCGGGGGTTGGCTCCTACGAGCAGTACTTC. Protein sequence: CASSILGSGVGSYEQYF. Variable domain in full (rest from reference TRBV19 and TRBJ2-7): DGGITQSPKYLFRKEGQNVTLSCEQNLNHDAMYWYRQDPGQGLRLIYYSQIVNDFQKGDIAEGYSVSREKKESFPLTVTSAQKNPTAFYLCASSILGSGVGSYEQYFGPGTRLTVT.

The table lists this clone with a few counts. The V call is TRBV4-3, the J call TRBJ1-5, with D unresolved. CDR1 is LGHNA and CDR2 is YSLEER in the germline V gene. Trimming stripped 2 bases from V and 4 bases from J, with 6 bases between. This CDR3 has 13 amino acids. CDR3 region: CASSQRENQPQHF. In DNA form, the CDR3 reads TGCGCCAGCAGCCAACGGGAGAATCAGCCCCAGCATTTT.

The rearrangement joins TRBV18 to TRBJ2-5; 9 nucleotides line up with TRBD1. Germline-derived CDR1 and CDR2 are KGHSH and LQKENI. The CDR3 consists of 14 residues. The V gene end was trimmed by 8 bases and the J gene end by 4 bases; junction bases not matched to a gene: 8. In DNA, the CDR3 is TGTGCCAGCCCACGCGACAGGGGGGGAGAGACCCAGTACTTC. Translation: CASPRDRGGETQYF.

The chain employs TRBV6-5 and TRBJ1-2; no clear D. The CDR3 length is 13 residues. V was shortened by 2 bases and J by 3 bases, with 7 bases between the two germline ends. From germline, CDR1 is MNHEY and CDR2 SVGAGI. The DNA for the CDR3 is TGTGCCAGCAGTTACGAGGGCGACTATGGCTACACCTTC. This codes for CASSYEGDYGYTF.

J is TRBJ2-1 and V is TRBV6-2 or TRBV6-3; D remains ambiguous. The V end was cut by 3 bases, the J end by 10 bases, with 10 bases between. Germline V lookup: CDR1 MNHEY, CDR2 SVGEGT. CDR3 length: 12 residues. CDR3 amino acids: CASSYTVVEQFF. In DNA, the CDR3 is TGTGCCAGCAGTTATACGGTTGTAGAGCAGTTCTTC.

The V call is TRBV6-5, the J call TRBJ1-1; TRBD1 agrees at 7 bases. Germline CDR1 and CDR2: MNHEY and SVGAGI. V was clipped by 4 bases and J by 0 bases; unmatched bases: 5. The CDR3 consists of 15 residues. Written as DNA, the CDR3 is TGTGCCAGCAGTTCCAGACAGGGCCTGAACACTGAAGCTTTCTTT. It encodes CASSSRQGLNTEAFF.

This clone was counted only a few times. The chain is built from TRBV10-3 and TRBJ1-2; a weak D match, TRBD1 (5 bases). V dropped 10 bases and J dropped 1 base, with 13 bases sitting between them. Germline loops: CDR1 ENHRY, CDR2 SYGVKD. CDR3 size: 13 residues. The DNA for the CDR3 is TGTGCCACCGCTACAGACAGTAACTATGGCTACACCTTC. This sequence encodes CATATDSNYGYTF.

The V and J genes are TRBV4-3 and TRBJ1-4; TRBD1 might be the D (5 bases). Trimming cost V 0 bases and J 9 bases, with 20 bases left between them. The CDR3 is made up of 17 amino acids. From germline, CDR1 is LGHNA and CDR2 YSLEER. The DNA of the CDR3 is TGCGCCAGCAGCCAAGAATTTATAGGCCAGGGTGGTAAAAAACTGTTTTTT. This codes for CASSQEFIGQGGKKLFF.

V and J are TRBV5-1 and TRBJ2-5; 7 bases map to TRBD1. V shed 0 bases and J 4 bases; nucleotides not matched to a gene: 6. Looked up from germline, CDR1 is SGHRS and CDR2 is YFSETQ. CDR3 length: 15 amino acids. The CDR3 protein is CASSLGTGTGETQYF. In DNA form, the CDR3 reads TGCGCCAGCAGCTTGGGGACAGGTACGGGAGAGACCCAGTACTTC.